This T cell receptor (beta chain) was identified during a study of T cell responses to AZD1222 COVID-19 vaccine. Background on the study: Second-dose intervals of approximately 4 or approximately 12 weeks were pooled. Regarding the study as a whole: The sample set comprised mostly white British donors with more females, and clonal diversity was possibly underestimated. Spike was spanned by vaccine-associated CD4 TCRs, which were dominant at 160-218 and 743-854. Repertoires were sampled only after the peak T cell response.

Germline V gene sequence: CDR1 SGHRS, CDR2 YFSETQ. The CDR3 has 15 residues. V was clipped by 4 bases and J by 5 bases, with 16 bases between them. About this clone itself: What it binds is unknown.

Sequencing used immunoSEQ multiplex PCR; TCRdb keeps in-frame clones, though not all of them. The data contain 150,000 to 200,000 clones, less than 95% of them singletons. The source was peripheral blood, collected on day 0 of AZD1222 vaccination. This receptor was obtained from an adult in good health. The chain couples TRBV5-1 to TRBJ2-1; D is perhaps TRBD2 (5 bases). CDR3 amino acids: CASSLDFQPNNEQFF. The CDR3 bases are TGCGCCAGCAGCCTGGACTTCCAGCCAAACAATGAGCAGTTCTTC. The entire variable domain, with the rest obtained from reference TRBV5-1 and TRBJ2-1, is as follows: KAGVTQTPRYLIKTRGQQVTLSCSPISGHRSVSWYQQTPGQGLQFLFEYFSETQRNKGNFPGRFSGRQFSNSRSEMNVSTLELGDSALYLCASSLDFQPNNEQFFGPGTRLTVL.